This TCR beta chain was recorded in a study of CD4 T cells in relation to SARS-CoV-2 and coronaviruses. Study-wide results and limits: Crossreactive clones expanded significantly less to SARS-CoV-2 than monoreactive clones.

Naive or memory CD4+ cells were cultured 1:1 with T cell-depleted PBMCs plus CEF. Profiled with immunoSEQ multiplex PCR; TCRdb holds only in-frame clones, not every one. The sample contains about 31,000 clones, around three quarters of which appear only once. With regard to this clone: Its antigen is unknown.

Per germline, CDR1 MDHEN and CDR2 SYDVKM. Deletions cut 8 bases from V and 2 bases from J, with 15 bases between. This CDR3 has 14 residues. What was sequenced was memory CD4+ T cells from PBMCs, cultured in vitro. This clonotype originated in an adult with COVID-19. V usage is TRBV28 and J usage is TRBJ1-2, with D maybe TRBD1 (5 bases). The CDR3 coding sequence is TGTGCCAGCCTTAACCAAGGGACGAACTATGGCTACACCTTC. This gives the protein CASLNQGTNYGYTF.